This T cell receptor beta chain originates from a study of blood T cell repertoires in COVID-19. Study-level background: Samples of COVID-19 (acute and convalescent) were obtained from the United States, Italy and Spain. T cells, B-cell-depleted T cells, or PBMCs provided the cDNA or gDNA that served as material.

From germline, CDR1 is MGHRA and CDR2 YSYEKL. V lost 4 bases and J lost 3, with 22 bases in between. CDR3 length equals 18 residues. In the original workflow: Amplification of reference gene primers was used by the study to estimate nucleated cell counts. The table came from immunoSEQ multiplex PCR; TCRdb's copy has only in-frame clones and leaves some out. That table furnishes V, J and clone size, whereas the DNA furnished D and trimming. Found here are 80,000 to 95,000 clones, roughly 80% of them singletons; the top ten hold roughly 15%. This clone appeared a few times. The source material was peripheral blood. The TCR was taken from a woman at least 80 years old with active or convalescent COVID-19. The chain recombines TRBV4-1 with TRBJ1-5, with D possibly being TRBD1 (6 bases). The CDR3 DNA reads as TGCGCCAGCAGCCCAAGATTTTTTACAGGGCCCTTCAATCAGCCCCAGCATTTT. Translated, it gives CASSPRFFTGPFNQPQHF.